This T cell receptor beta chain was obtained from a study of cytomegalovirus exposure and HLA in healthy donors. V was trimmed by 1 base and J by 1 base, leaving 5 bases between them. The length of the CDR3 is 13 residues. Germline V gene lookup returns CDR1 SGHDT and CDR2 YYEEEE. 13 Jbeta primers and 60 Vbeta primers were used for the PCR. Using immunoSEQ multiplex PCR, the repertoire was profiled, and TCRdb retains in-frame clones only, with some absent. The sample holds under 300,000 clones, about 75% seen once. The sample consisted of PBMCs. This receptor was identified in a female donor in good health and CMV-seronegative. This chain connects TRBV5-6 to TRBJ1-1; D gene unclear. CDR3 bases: TGTGCCAGCAGCTTGAATAAGAACACTGAAGCTTTCTTT. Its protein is CASSLNKNTEAFF.